This paragraph reports one T cell receptor (beta chain). CDR1 MNHEY and CDR2 SVGAGI come from the germline V gene. Trimming removed 6 bases from V and 4 bases from J, with 16 bases in between. This CDR3 is 15 amino acids long. In the original workflow: For nucleated cells, counts were estimated from reference gene primer amplification. This table comes from immunoSEQ multiplex PCR, and its TCRdb copy is limited to in-frame clones, with some not included. Clone size and V and J calls were adopted from that table, with D and trimming inferred from the DNA. The data show about 120,000 clones, around four fifths seen once. The data are from a study of blood T cell repertoires in COVID-19. Across the study: COVID-19 samples, acute and convalescent, were from the United States, Italy and Spain. In each case, the material was cDNA or gDNA derived from T cells, B-cell-depleted T cells, or PBMCs.

The sequence was obtained from a man between 65 and 80 years old with active or convalescent COVID-19. The gene calls are TRBV6-5 and TRBJ2-1; TRBD1 is a possible D gene (6 bases). The sequenced material came from peripheral blood. The CDR3 reads CASREDWGPYNEQFF. In DNA, the CDR3 is TGTGCCAGCAGGGAGGACTGGGGGCCGTACAATGAGCAGTTCTTC.